These 26 T cell receptor beta chains were sequenced from one sample in a study of identifying expanded T cells in peripheral blood. Profiling relied on immunoSEQ multiplex PCR, and the TCRdb table lists in-frame clones only, not all of them. The table records tens of thousands of clones, around 88% of them present only once. Specimen: blood. The receptors originated from a person aged 18 to 69 in good health.

The rearrangement uses TRBV7-9 and TRBJ2-3, with D perhaps TRBD1 (5 bases). CDR1 and CDR2 from the germline V gene are SEHNR and FQNEAQ (reference sequence). V lost 3 bases to trimming and J lost 0 bases, with 13 bases between them. The CDR3 loop spans 16 amino acids. The CDR3: CASSFLQGSSTDTQYF. CDR3 bases: TGTGCCAGCAGCTTCCTGCAGGGATCTAGCACAGATACGCAGTATTTT.

This chain uses TRBV27 with TRBJ2-1; D remains unclear. This CDR3 region has 13 residues. The V end lost 2 bases, the J end lost 6 bases, and 8 bases lay between the germline ends. Per germline, CDR1 MNHEY and CDR2 SMNVEV (reference sequence). As DNA, the CDR3 is TGTGCCAGCAGTTTACGGGCAGGCAATGAGCAGTTCTTC. The encoded protein is CASSLRAGNEQFF.

The chain employs TRBV28 and TRBJ1-2; 8 nucleotides line up with TRBD1. Germline V gene data show CDR1 as MDHEN and CDR2 as SYDVKM. The V gene end was trimmed by 4 bases and the J gene end by 2 bases; junction bases not matched to a gene: 0. The CDR3 sequence is 13 residues long. The CDR3 protein is CASSWTGNYGYTF. The CDR3 DNA sequence: TGTGCCAGCAGTTGGACAGGGAACTATGGCTACACCTTC.

The rearrangement uses TRBV7-3 and TRBJ1-5; D is undetermined. Germline-derived CDR1 and CDR2 are SGHTA and FQGTGA. This CDR3 is 13 amino acids long. V lost 5 bases to trimming and J lost 4 bases, with 9 bases between them. CDR3 nucleotide sequence: TGTGCCAGCAGCCACGGTGGGAATCAGCCCCAGCATTTT. Protein sequence: CASSHGGNQPQHF.

This chain links TRBV28 with TRBJ1-5; D gene unclear. The CDR3 is 14 amino acids. Germline values: CDR1 MDHEN, CDR2 SYDVKM. Trimming took off 2 bases at V and 6 bases at J, with 11 bases between the two ends. The CDR3 is CASSLPAYRQPQHF. CDR3 nucleotide sequence: TGTGCCAGCAGTTTACCAGCATACCGTCAGCCCCAGCATTTT.

The chain recombines TRBV21-1 with TRBJ1-4. TRBV21-1 is a known pseudogene. The CDR3 spans 13 residues. CDR3 in DNA: TGTGCCAGCAGCAAAGACCGGTCTGAAAAACTGTTTTTT. It encodes CASSKDRSEKLFF.

Points on this clone: A much larger clone differs from this one at a single base, so this may be a read error. Other DNA variants within this sample encode the same CDR3. This chain joins TRBV4-1 and TRBJ2-2; perhaps TRBD2 as D (6 bases). Germline-derived CDR1 and CDR2 are MGHRA and YSYEKL. The CDR3 is 15 amino acids. V shed 0 bases and J shed 7 bases, with 12 bases lying between them. CDR3 region: CASSQEEGQSGELFF. The DNA for the CDR3 is TGCGCCAGCAGCCAAGAGGAGGGCCAGAGCGGGGAGCTGTTTTTT.

This chain uses TRBV7-9 with TRBJ2-3; 13 bases are a match to TRBD2. The CDR3 has 19 residues. The germline CDR1 and CDR2 sequences are SEHNR and FQNEAQ (reference sequence). Germline trimming cut 6 bases from V and 1 base from J; bases unmatched to any gene: 13. CDR3 protein: CASSHSGLAGVFGTDTQYF. Here the CDR3 DNA reads TGTGCCAGCAGTCATTCTGGACTAGCGGGAGTTTTTGGCACAGATACGCAGTATTTT.

This chain connects TRBV5-5 to TRBJ2-7; tentatively, D is TRBD1 (5 bases). V was trimmed by 3 bases and J by 0 bases, leaving 10 bases between them. Germline V gene data show CDR1 as SGHKS and CDR2 as YYEKEE (reference sequence). This CDR3 is 14 amino acids long. CDR3 loop: CASSSWGSSYEQYF. The CDR3 DNA reads as TGTGCCAGCAGCTCCTGGGGCAGCTCCTACGAGCAGTACTTC. Combining the CDR3 with reference TRBV5-5 and TRBJ2-7 gives the whole variable domain DAGVTQSPTHLIKTRGQQVTLRCSPISGHKSVSWYQQVLGQGPQFIFQYYEKEERGRGNFPDRFSARQFPNYSSELNVNALLLGDSALYLCASSSWGSSYEQYFGPGTRLTVT.

This clone was seen a few times. This rearrangement joins TRBV7-6 to TRBJ2-7; D gene ambiguous. The ends were cut back, 1 base at V and 4 bases at J, with 14 bases in the middle. This CDR3 has 15 amino acids. Germline CDR1 reads SGHVS; CDR2 reads FNYEAQ. This CDR3 reads CASSLEPHATYEQYF. In DNA form, the CDR3 reads TGTGCCAGCAGCTTAGAACCCCACGCCACTTACGAGCAGTACTTC.

The rearrangement joins TRBV6-5 to TRBJ1-2, with 9 positions matching TRBD1. The CDR3 loop spans 13 amino acids. CDR1 MNHEY and CDR2 SVGAGI come from the germline V gene. The junction had 3 bases not matched to a gene; V was cut back by 6 bases and J by 4 bases. The CDR3 bases are TGTGCCAGCAGGGGACAGGGTGGCTATGGCTACACCTTC. This encodes CASRGQGGYGYTF.

The rearrangement joins TRBV30 to TRBJ1-2; 9 bases fit TRBD1. Per germline, CDR1 GTSNPN and CDR2 SVGIG (reference sequence). With V trimmed by 3 bases and J by 5 bases, 7 bases remained unmatched. The CDR3 runs to 14 residues. The CDR3 region has the DNA TGTGCCTGGAGGATGGACAGGGGTGGATATGGCTACACCTTC. This gives the protein CAWRMDRGGYGYTF.

The chain uses TRBV5-1 and TRBJ2-3, with D maybe TRBD1 (7 bases). V was shortened by 6 bases and J by 5 bases, with 16 bases between the two germline ends. The CDR3 contains 14 residues. The germline CDR1 and CDR2 sequences are SGHRS and YFSETQ. CDR3: CASTPGGLQDTQYF. The CDR3 region has the DNA TGCGCCAGCACCCCAGGGGGGCTTCAAGATACGCAGTATTTT.

The rearrangement uses TRBV5-6 and TRBJ2-3; D call uncertain. The CDR3 sequence is 16 residues long. CDR1 is SGHDT, CDR2 YYEEEE, per germline. Trimming shortened V by 1 base and J by 1 base, and 13 bases separated the two germline ends. The CDR3 DNA reads as TGTGCCAGCAGCTTGTACAGCCGTGTGGGCACAGATACGCAGTATTTT. Amino acids: CASSLYSRVGTDTQYF.

The chain carries TRBV27 and TRBJ2-3; unclear D gene. The CDR3 extends over 14 amino acids. Per germline, CDR1 MNHEY and CDR2 SMNVEV (reference sequence). V gave up 5 bases and J gave up 6 bases, with 15 bases separating them. CDR3: CASSPPARWDTQYF. The CDR3 nucleotides read TGTGCCAGCAGTCCACCCGCCCGCTGGGATACGCAGTATTTT.

V is TRBV7-2 and J is TRBJ2-7, with D possibly matching TRBD1 (6 bases). The CDR3 covers 14 residues. V was pared by 6 bases and J by 0 bases, with 12 bases between. Germline CDR1 SGHTA, CDR2 FQGNSA. This CDR3 reads CASRPGQSSYEQYF. The DNA for the CDR3 is TGTGCCAGCAGGCCGGGACAAAGCTCCTACGAGCAGTACTTC.

CDR3 amino acids: CASSGIRDQPQHF. CDR3 coding DNA: TGTGCCAGCAGTGGCATCAGGGATCAGCCCCAGCATTTT. This chain connects TRBV2 to TRBJ1-5; maybe TRBD1 (5 bases). Germline lookup yields CDR1 SNHLY and CDR2 FYNNEI. The length of the CDR3 is 13 residues. V was shortened by 4 bases and J by 5 bases, with 9 bases between the two germline ends. The entire variable domain, with the rest obtained from reference TRBV2 and TRBJ1-5, is as follows: EPEVTQTPSHQVTQMGQEVILRCVPISNHLYFYWYRQILGQKVEFLVSFYNNEISEKSEIFDDQFSVERPDGSNFTLKIRSTKLEDSAMYFCASSGIRDQPQHFGDGTRLSIL.

The rearrangement links TRBV2 to TRBJ2-7, with 8 bases that match TRBD2. V was clipped by 4 bases and J by 5 bases; unmatched bases: 4. CDR1 is SNHLY and CDR2 is FYNNEI in the germline V gene. The length of the CDR3 is 13 residues. The CDR3 coding sequence is TGTGCCAGCAGTGGGGCCGGGAGGGACGAGCAGTACTTC. As protein: CASSGAGRDEQYF.

V is TRBV7-6 and J is TRBJ2-2, with 9 bases that match TRBD1. V was pared by 5 bases and J by 1 base, with 2 bases of the junction left unmatched. Germline loops: CDR1 SGHVS, CDR2 FNYEAQ. The CDR3 totals 15 residues. The chain's CDR3 is CASSQTGGNTGELFF. The CDR3 DNA is TGTGCCAGCAGCCAGACAGGGGGGAACACCGGGGAGCTGTTTTTT.

The rearrangement joins TRBV5-1 to TRBJ2-1; tentatively, D is TRBD1 (7 bases). Trimming took off 4 bases at V and 1 base at J, with 15 bases between the two ends. There are 16 residues in the CDR3. Germline loops: CDR1 SGHRS, CDR2 YFSETQ. The CDR3 DNA follows: TGCGCCAGCAGCGACGGAGGGGGCTGGTCCTACAATGAGCAGTTCTTC. Translating it yields CASSDGGGWSYNEQFF. Supplemented by reference TRBV5-1 and TRBJ2-1, the full variable domain reads KAGVTQTPRYLIKTRGQQVTLSCSPISGHRSVSWYQQTPGQGLQFLFEYFSETQRNKGNFPGRFSGRQFSNSRSEMNVSTLELGDSALYLCASSDGGGWSYNEQFFGPGTRLTVL.

This rearrangement joins TRBV19 to TRBJ2-6; D is unresolved. Germline CDR1 LNHDA, CDR2 SQIVND (reference sequence). The ends were cut back, 6 bases at V and 0 bases at J, with 9 bases in the middle. The CDR3 has 15 amino acids. The CDR3 reads CASRSGSSGANVLTF. In DNA, the CDR3 is TGTGCCAGTAGATCAGGAAGCTCTGGGGCCAACGTCCTGACTTTC.

This rearrangement joins TRBV29-1 to TRBJ1-6, with D unresolved. Germline V CDR1 and CDR2: SQVTM, ANQGSEA. V was trimmed by 8 bases and J by 9 bases, leaving 26 bases between them. The CDR3 is made up of 16 amino acids. The CDR3 is CSPSGQATGLGSPLHF. Here the CDR3 DNA reads TGCAGCCCAAGCGGGCAGGCCACTGGGCTCGGTTCACCCCTCCACTTT. Full variable domain (outside the CDR3, taken from reference TRBV29-1 and TRBJ1-6): SAVISQKPSRDICQRGTSLTIQCQVDSQVTMMFWYRQQPGQSLTLIATANQGSEATYESGFVIDKFPISRPNLTFSTLTVSNMSPEDSSIYLCSPSGQATGLGSPLHFGNGTRLTVT.

The table lists this clone with a count of one. The chain combines TRBV15 with TRBJ2-7; unclear D gene. Deletions cut 1 base from V and 3 bases from J, with 7 bases between. The CDR3 is 13 amino acids. Germline CDR1 reads LNHNV; CDR2 reads YYDKDF (reference sequence). The CDR3 spells CATSRGPVYEQYF. DNA for the CDR3: TGTGCCACCAGCAGAGGTCCGGTCTACGAGCAGTACTTC.

This chain connects TRBV10-3 to TRBJ2-5, with TRBD1 as a possible D gene (6 bases). Trimming left V 4 bases short and J 2 bases short, with 8 bases between. Germline V lookup: CDR1 ENHRY, CDR2 SYGVKD. This CDR3 is built from 13 residues. CDR3 loop: CAISGQGQETQYF. The CDR3 nucleotides read TGTGCCATCAGTGGGCAGGGGCAAGAGACCCAGTACTTC.

V gene TRBV15 combines with J gene TRBJ2-7; 7 bases match TRBD2. Germline CDR1 is LNHNV and CDR2 is YYDKDF (reference sequence). This CDR3 spans 15 amino acids. V shed 3 bases and J 0 bases; nucleotides not matched to a gene: 5. The CDR3 region is CATSRKAGSSYEQYF. DNA of the CDR3: TGTGCCACCAGCAGGAAAGCGGGAAGCTCCTACGAGCAGTACTTC.

The V gene is TRBV6-4, the J gene TRBJ2-1, with 13 bases matching TRBD2. The CDR3 spans 16 residues. With V trimmed by 5 bases and J by 4 bases, 5 bases remained unmatched. Germline CDR1 reads MRHNA; CDR2 reads SNTAGT. DNA of the CDR3: TGTGCCAGCAGTTACCCGGGACTAGCGGGATACAATGAGCAGTTCTTC. It codes for CASSYPGLAGYNEQFF.